The 20 T cell receptor beta chains below all came from one sample that was sequenced in a study of T cell repertoires in cytomegalovirus infection (dated by TCRdb to the late 2010s). The sequencer was an Illumina HiSeq 1500. TCRdb ran its own pipeline on the public reads, namely fastp trimming at Q25 and MiXCR clone calling, and kept in-frame beta chains. Merged by CDR3 protein, the rows form single entries marked with the most common genes and DNA. This sample lists around 450,000 distinct CDR3 sequences; roughly 30% were detected once. Around 15% of the sample goes to the ten largest clones. The sequencing input was PBMCs. Source of these receptors: a human donor in good health (CMV status not recorded). Some clones in this sample may be carry-over from other donors' samples.

J is TRBJ2-6 and V is TRBV5-5; D ambiguous. CDR1 is SGHKS and CDR2 is YYEKEE in the germline V gene (reference sequence). V was shortened by 0 bases and J by 1 base, with 11 bases between the two germline ends. The CDR3 loop spans 17 amino acids. The CDR3 sequence is CASSLGPSVSGANVLTF. The DNA for the CDR3 is TGTGCCAGCAGCTTGGGTCCCTCGGTTTCTGGGGCCAACGTCCTGACTTTC.

This clonotype was counted many times. This chain joins TRBV6-1 and TRBJ2-1; tentative D call: TRBD1 (6 bases). The V end lost 6 bases, the J end lost 0 bases, and 12 bases lay between the germline ends. CDR3 length equals 15 residues. The germline gives CDR1 MNHNS, CDR2 SASEGT. The CDR3 sequence is CASSADRSSYNEQFF. CDR3 nucleotide sequence: TGTGCCAGCAGCGCAGACAGGAGCTCCTACAATGAGCAGTTCTTC.

The V gene is TRBV2, the J gene TRBJ2-7; TRBD1 might be the D (6 bases). Germline CDR1 is SNHLY and CDR2 is FYNNEI. The length of the CDR3 is 14 residues. Trimming removed 5 bases from V and 6 bases from J, with 17 bases in between. CDR3 amino acids: CASSKEGVGREQYF. The DNA for the CDR3 is TGTGCCAGCAGTAAAGAGGGGGTGGGACGCGAGCAGTACTTC. The variable domain in full, completed from reference TRBV2 and TRBJ2-7, reads EPEVTQTPSHQVTQMGQEVILRCVPISNHLYFYWYRQILGQKVEFLVSFYNNEISEKSEIFDDQFSVERPDGSNFTLKIRSTKLEDSAMYFCASSKEGVGREQYFGPGTRLTVT.

This rearrangement joins TRBV3-1 to TRBJ2-1; TRBD1 is a possible D gene (5 bases). This CDR3 comprises 14 residues. CDR1 is LGHDT, CDR2 YNNKEL, per germline (reference sequence). V was clipped by 0 bases and J by 5 bases, with 8 bases between them. The CDR3 loop reads CASSQEDTNNEQFF. The CDR3 DNA is TGTGCCAGCAGCCAAGAGGACACGAACAATGAGCAGTTCTTC.

The chain employs TRBV27 and TRBJ1-5; possibly TRBD1 for D (5 bases). Per the germline V gene, CDR1 is MNHEY and CDR2 is SMNVEV (reference sequence). The CDR3 totals 16 residues. The ends were cut back, 5 bases at V and 5 bases at J, with 19 bases in the middle. The CDR3 here is CASSPRYGGQDQPQHF. In DNA, the CDR3 is TGTGCCAGCAGTCCCAGGTACGGGGGTCAGGATCAGCCCCAGCATTTT.

The CDR3 reads CASSQERGTGELFF. The CDR3 DNA reads TGTGCCAGCAGCCAAGAGAGGGGGACCGGGGAGCTGTTTTTT. The genes are TRBV4-2 and TRBJ2-2; a possible D gene is TRBD1 (6 bases). This CDR3 is 14 amino acids long. Per the germline V gene, CDR1 is LGHNA and CDR2 is YNFKEQ. V dropped 0 bases and J dropped 5 bases, with 7 bases sitting between them.

The rearrangement uses TRBV11-2 and TRBJ1-6, with D possibly being TRBD1 (6 bases). The germline V and J ends were trimmed by 6 bases and 7 bases, with 16 bases remaining between them. CDR3 length: 15 residues. CDR1 is SGHAT and CDR2 is FQNNGV in the germline V gene. CDR3 amino acids: CASSISTGRNSPLHF. The DNA for the CDR3 is TGTGCCAGCAGTATCAGTACAGGGAGGAATTCACCCCTCCACTTT.

The genes are TRBV4-3 and TRBJ2-4, with 7 bases matching TRBD1. In germline, CDR1 is LGHNA, CDR2 YSLEER. CDR3 length equals 14 residues. J gave up 7 bases and V 0 bases, and 3 bases lay outside the gene matches. The CDR3 DNA follows: TGCGCCAGCAGCCAAGAGGAACAGGGGAACATTCAGTACTTC. It is translated as CASSQEEQGNIQYF.

On this clonotype: Mismatch with germline at one junction end may stem from a read error. This sequence joins TRBV6-2 or TRBV6-3 and TRBJ1-5; TRBD1 agrees at 7 bases. The CDR3 has 16 amino acids. Per the germline V gene, CDR1 is MNHEY and CDR2 is SVGEGT. The CDR3 DNA reads TGTGCCAGCAGTTACCGACAGGGTGATAGCAATCAGCCCCATAATTTT. It is translated as CASSYRQGDSNQPHNF.

This clonotype was detected only a few times. This rearrangement joins TRBV5-8 to TRBJ2-3, with 11 bases matching TRBD2. Germline values: CDR1 SGHTS, CDR2 YDEGEE. J lost 2 bases, V lost 4 bases, and 9 bases had no gene match. The CDR3 is 17 residues long. The CDR3 region is CASSPGTSGFATDTQYF. The CDR3 DNA sequence: TGTGCCAGCAGCCCAGGGACTAGCGGTTTCGCCACAGATACGCAGTATTTT.

V usage is TRBV5-5 and J usage is TRBJ2-6; D gene uncertain. V was shortened by 2 bases and J by 0 bases, with 6 bases between the two germline ends. The germline V gene encodes CDR1 SGHKS and CDR2 YYEKEE (reference sequence). There are 15 residues in the CDR3. The CDR3 is CASSLKNSGANVLTF. The CDR3 DNA is TGTGCCAGCAGCTTAAAGAACTCTGGGGCCAACGTCCTGACTTTC.

This clonotype was counted at least ten times. This chain joins TRBV7-2 and TRBJ1-2; D remains ambiguous. Between the trimmed V and J ends, which lost 5 bases and 2 bases, there was a span of 6 bases. CDR1 and CDR2 (germline): SGHTA, FQGNSA. This CDR3 region has 12 residues. Written as DNA, the CDR3 is TGTGCCAGCAGCGCCACCAACTATGGCTACACCTTC. It yields the protein CASSATNYGYTF.

In this sample, this clonotype turned up a few times. V gene TRBV4-2 combines with J gene TRBJ1-1; no definite D call. CDR1 is LGHNA and CDR2 is YNFKEQ in the germline V gene. There are 14 residues in the CDR3. Trimming took 0 bases from V and 11 from J, leaving 16 bases between them. The CDR3 loop is CASSQDGAGAEAFF. The CDR3 nucleotides are TGTGCCAGCAGCCAAGATGGTGCAGGTGCCGAGGCTTTCTTT.

The chain carries TRBV15 and TRBJ2-2; D tentatively reads TRBD1 or TRBD2 (6 bases each). V lost 5 bases, J lost 5 bases, and 18 bases lay in between. This CDR3 contains 16 residues. Germline V gene lookup returns CDR1 LNHNV and CDR2 YYDKDF (reference sequence). The CDR3 protein is CATSLPTGATTGELFF. The CDR3 DNA reads TGTGCCACCAGCCTCCCAACGGGGGCGACAACCGGGGAGCTGTTTTTT. Looking up the rest from reference TRBV15 and TRBJ2-2 gives the full variable domain: DAMVIQNPRYQVTQFGKPVTLSCSQTLNHNVMYWYQQKSSQAPKLLFHYYDKDFNNEADTPDNFQSRRPNTSFCFLDIRSPGLGDTAMYLCATSLPTGATTGELFFGEGSRLTVL.

This clonotype is a singleton in its sample. The chain has TRBV12-3 or TRBV12-4 and TRBJ1-6, with D perhaps matching TRBD1 (6 bases). V gave up 5 bases and J gave up 1 base, with 12 bases separating them. This CDR3 spans 16 amino acids. DNA of the CDR3: TGTGCCAGCAGTGACGCCCAGGGGTCCTATAATTCACCCCTCCACTTT. Amino acids: CASSDAQGSYNSPLHF.

The rearrangement uses TRBV3-1 and TRBJ2-1; D gene ambiguous. Germline loops: CDR1 LGHDT, CDR2 YNNKEL (reference sequence). V lost 3 bases to trimming and J lost 0 bases, with 12 bases between them. There are 16 residues in the CDR3. CDR3 sequence (DNA): TGTGCCAGCAGCCAGTTAATAGGGCTCTCCTACAATGAGCAGTTCTTC. Its protein product is CASSQLIGLSYNEQFF.

This chain uses TRBV6-1 with TRBJ2-7; D gene ambiguous. Germline V gene sequence: CDR1 MNHNS, CDR2 SASEGT. This CDR3 has 12 residues. V dropped 3 bases and J dropped 4 bases, with 7 bases sitting between them. The CDR3 protein is CASSEVVYEQYF. CDR3 coding DNA: TGTGCCAGCAGTGAGGTGGTTTACGAGCAGTACTTC.

The table lists this clonotype with a few counts. The CDR3 DNA follows: TGTGCCAGCAGCTTAAAAGGGGGGGGGGCCGGGGCCTACAATGAGCAGTTCTTC. It yields the protein CASSLKGGGAGAYNEQFF. The chain couples TRBV7-2 to TRBJ2-1, with D perhaps TRBD2 (7 bases). The V end was cut by 2 bases, the J end by 2 bases, with 19 bases between. From germline, CDR1 is SGHTA and CDR2 FQGNSA. The CDR3 extends over 18 amino acids. Together with reference TRBV7-2 and TRBJ2-1, the CDR3 gives the full variable domain: GAGVSQSPSNKVTEKGKDVELRCDPISGHTALYWYRQSLGQGLEFLIYFQGNSAPDKSGLPSDRFSAERTGGSVSTLTIQRTQQEDSAVYLCASSLKGGGAGAYNEQFFGPGTRLTVL.

This clonotype was detected only a few times. The rearrangement links TRBV19 to TRBJ2-7; 8 bases map to TRBD2. After removal of 5 bases from V and 2 bases from J, the junction contained 5 bases not matched to a gene. In germline, CDR1 is LNHDA, CDR2 SQIVND (reference sequence). This CDR3 is 14 amino acids long. CDR3 region: CASSGTSNTYEQYF. In DNA, the CDR3 is TGTGCCAGTAGTGGGACTAGTAACACCTACGAGCAGTACTTC.

Worth noting for this clonotype: One junction end does not reproduce the germline sequence, and a read error may be involved. The chain has TRBV7-2 and TRBJ1-1; D remains ambiguous. Germline assignment: CDR1 SGHTA and CDR2 FQGNSA. This CDR3 region has 12 residues. The CDR3 loop is CARSLANTESFF. CDR3 bases: TGTGCCCGCAGCTTAGCGAACACTGAATCTTTCTTT.